These 24 T cell receptor beta chains were all obtained from the same sample, sequenced in a study of shared clonotypes between healthy human individuals (dated by TCRdb to 2018 to 2021). To prepare the library, the immunoSEQ multiplex PCR assay was applied. This immuneACCESS table, as held by TCRdb, lists in-frame sequences with V and J called but not all clones. Of the missing ones, under half trace to an unresolved V gene in checked studies; the others have no known cause. Present in this sample are around 750,000 clones, 74% of which were seen just once. The ten largest clones capture about 1.7% of the sample. Material for sequencing was memory CD4+ T cells sorted from blood. The cell subset or site tag for this specimen amounts to: CD45RA-negative fraction. The receptor source for this set is a woman aged 25 to 45 in good health.

This clone appeared a single time. The J gene is TRBJ1-1, the V gene TRBV29-1; D ambiguous. The CDR3 totals 13 residues. Trimming removed 7 bases at V and 5 bases at J, with 17 bases between. Per germline, CDR1 SQVTM and CDR2 ANQGSEA. Here the CDR3 reads CSAYSDWLTEAFF. DNA of the CDR3: TGCAGCGCCTACTCAGACTGGCTTACTGAAGCTTTCTTT.

As regards this clone: At the DNA level, this CDR3 is encoded by other sequences in the same sample as well. V is TRBV7-6 and J is TRBJ1-1; D is possibly TRBD1 (5 bases). CDR1 SGHVS and CDR2 FNYEAQ come from the germline V gene. V lost 5 bases and J 3 bases, leaving 10 bases between the germline ends. This CDR3 is 13 amino acids long. The DNA for the CDR3 is TGTGCCAGCAGCCCCCAGGGTTACACTGAAGCTTTCTTT. This sequence encodes CASSPQGYTEAFF. The variable domain in full, completed from reference TRBV7-6 and TRBJ1-1, reads GAGVSQSPRYKVTKRGQDVALRCDPISGHVSLYWYRQALGQGPEFLTYFNYEAQQDKSGLPNDRFSAERPEGSISTLTIQRTEQRDSAMYRCASSPQGYTEAFFGQGTRLTVV.

To note about this clone: Germline and junction disagree at one end, which may indicate a read error. The V and J genes are TRBV28 and TRBJ2-1; maybe TRBD2 (6 bases). CDR3 length: 17 amino acids. Germline V CDR1 and CDR2: MDHEN, SYDVKM. As DNA, the CDR3 is TGTGCCAGCACCCAAGAGGAGGGGCGCAGGTCCTTCAATGAGCAGTTCTTC. This codes for CASTQEEGRRSFNEQFF. Supplemented by reference TRBV28 and TRBJ2-1, the full variable domain reads DVKVTQSSRYLVKRTGEKVFLECVQDMDHENMFWYRQDPGLGLRLIYFSYDVKMKEKGDIPEGYSVSREKKERFSLILESASTNQTSMYLCASTQEEGRRSFNEQFFGPGTRLTVL.

V is TRBV7-2 and J is TRBJ1-1; no clear D gene. V was pared by 4 bases and J by 6 bases, with 12 bases between. The CDR3 length is 13 residues. From germline, CDR1 is SGHTA and CDR2 FQGNSA. Here the CDR3 DNA reads TGTGCCAGCAGCTATATGACCGACTCTGAAGCTTTCTTT. Translating it yields CASSYMTDSEAFF.

A note on this clone: This sample also contains other DNA sequences that code for the same CDR3. This chain joins TRBV28 and TRBJ2-7; unclear D gene. The CDR3 loop spans 11 amino acids. The germline V and J ends were trimmed by 6 bases and 4 bases, with 7 bases remaining between them. Looked up from germline, CDR1 is MDHEN and CDR2 is SYDVKM. The CDR3 here is CASRADYEQYF. The CDR3 bases are TGTGCCAGCAGGGCAGATTACGAGCAGTACTTC.

This chain links TRBV30 with TRBJ2-1, with 11 bases lining up with TRBD2. Germline V gives CDR1 GTSNPN, CDR2 SVGIG (reference sequence). CDR3 length: 18 residues. CDR3 in amino acids: CATAGLAVGEGSYNEQFF. The CDR3 bases are TGTGCTACCGCGGGACTAGCGGTCGGGGAGGGTTCCTACAATGAGCAGTTCTTC.

The table lists this clone with many counts. The chain combines TRBV5-8 with TRBJ2-7; 8 bases line up with TRBD2. J gave up 1 base and V 4 bases, and 7 bases lay outside the gene matches. The germline gives CDR1 SGHTS, CDR2 YDEGEE. This CDR3 is built from 15 residues. CDR3 nucleotides: TGTGCCAGCAGCAGGGCCGGGAGGGGGTCCTACGAGCAGTACTTC. It specifies CASSRAGRGSYEQYF. The variable domain in full, with the rest retrieved from reference TRBV5-8 and TRBJ2-7, is EAGVTQSPTHLIKTRGQQATLRCSPISGHTSVYWYQQALGLGLQFLLWYDEGEERNRGNFPPRFSGRQFPNYSSELNVNALELEDSALYLCASSRAGRGSYEQYFGPGTRLTVT.

V is TRBV7-9 and J is TRBJ2-3; a possible D gene is TRBD1 (6 bases). This CDR3 comprises 16 residues. Germline V gene sequence: CDR1 SEHNR, CDR2 FQNEAQ (reference sequence). V lost 6 bases to trimming and J lost 0 bases, with 16 bases between them. For the CDR3, the DNA is TGTGCCAGCAGTTCTTCCTGGGGGCTTAGCACAGATACGCAGTATTTT. It specifies CASSSSWGLSTDTQYF.

This clone turned up a few times. The V and J genes are TRBV27 and TRBJ1-1; D call uncertain. The V gene's germline CDR1 is MNHEY and CDR2 SMNVEV (reference sequence). The CDR3 has 12 residues. Deletions cut 7 bases from V and 2 bases from J, with 8 bases between. DNA for the CDR3: TGTGCCAGCATGTCAGTAAACACTGAAGCTTTCTTT. Its translation is CASMSVNTEAFF.

This clone has only a few counts. This chain uses TRBV7-8 with TRBJ1-3; D perhaps matches TRBD1 (5 bases). This CDR3 is 14 amino acids long. Trimming stripped 3 bases from V and 3 bases from J, with 9 bases between. CDR1 and CDR2 (germline): SGHVS, FQNEAQ. This chain's CDR3 is CASSLRGRGNTIYF. Written as DNA, the CDR3 is TGTGCCAGCAGCTTGAGGGGACGTGGAAACACCATATATTTT.

The chain has TRBV21-1 and TRBJ2-7; the D call of TRBD2 is as the table states it, not checked on the DNA. TRBV21-1 is designated a pseudogene. CDR3 size: 17 residues. CDR3 DNA sequence: TGTGCCAGCAGCAGAAGGAGTAGGGGGGGCGGTTTATACGAGCAGTACTTC. Translation: CASSRRSRGGGLYEQYF.

This clone appeared a single time. The chain combines TRBV7-9 with TRBJ1-5; D remains unclear. CDR1 and CDR2 from the germline V gene are SEHNR and FQNEAQ (reference sequence). The CDR3 covers 14 residues. V lost 3 bases to trimming and J lost 0 bases, with 6 bases between them. The CDR3, as DNA: TGTGCCAGCAGCTTTATTGGTAGCAATCAGCCCCAGCATTTT. The encoded protein is CASSFIGSNQPQHF.

The V and J genes are TRBV7-9 and TRBJ1-1; 8 nucleotides agree with TRBD1. CDR3 size: 14 residues. The junction had 7 bases not matched to a gene; V was cut back by 5 bases and J by 5 bases. CDR1 is SEHNR, CDR2 FQNEAQ, per germline (reference sequence). CDR3 in DNA: TGTGCCAGCAGCGGGACAGGTCACGGAACTGAAGCTTTCTTT. It is translated as CASSGTGHGTEAFF.

V gene TRBV2 combines with J gene TRBJ1-1; the match to TRBD1 covers 8 bases. The CDR3 runs 14 residues. V shed 5 bases and J 3 bases; nucleotides not matched to a gene: 5. Germline CDR1 and CDR2: SNHLY and FYNNEI. CDR3 loop: CASSIQGEHTEAFF. DNA of the CDR3: TGTGCCAGCAGTATACAGGGGGAACACACTGAAGCTTTCTTT.

The chain uses TRBV5-1 and TRBJ2-2; 9 bases fit TRBD1. V was clipped by 5 bases and J by 3 bases; unmatched bases: 5. The CDR3 is made up of 15 amino acids. Per the germline V gene, CDR1 is SGHRS and CDR2 is YFSETQ. CDR3 in amino acids: CASRQTGGYTGELFF. In DNA form, the CDR3 reads TGCGCCAGCAGACAGACAGGGGGTTACACCGGGGAGCTGTTTTTT. Based on the CDR3 plus reference TRBV5-1 and TRBJ2-2, the full variable domain is KAGVTQTPRYLIKTRGQQVTLSCSPISGHRSVSWYQQTPGQGLQFLFEYFSETQRNKGNFPGRFSGRQFSNSRSEMNVSTLELGDSALYLCASRQTGGYTGELFFGEGSRLTVL.

This chain uses TRBV28 with TRBJ2-1; 9 bases match TRBD1. The V gene end was trimmed by 6 bases and the J gene end by 4 bases; junction bases not matched to a gene: 13. The CDR3 spans 17 residues. Germline assignment: CDR1 MDHEN and CDR2 SYDVKM. DNA of the CDR3: TGTGCCAGCAGGTGGGGGACGGGACAGGGCTGGTACAATGAGCAGTTCTTC. Translation: CASRWGTGQGWYNEQFF. Filled out from reference TRBV28 and TRBJ2-1, the complete variable domain reads DVKVTQSSRYLVKRTGEKVFLECVQDMDHENMFWYRQDPGLGLRLIYFSYDVKMKEKGDIPEGYSVSREKKERFSLILESASTNQTSMYLCASRWGTGQGWYNEQFFGPGTRLTVL.

This clone was counted a few times. The chain joins TRBV5-1 to TRBJ2-7, with no clear D. The CDR3 is made up of 14 amino acids. CDR1 and CDR2 from the germline V gene are SGHRS and YFSETQ. Trimming removed 2 bases at V and 1 base at J, with 10 bases between. CDR3 nucleotide sequence: TGCGCCAGCAGCTTAGCACTCGGGTCCTACGAGCAGTACTTC. Its translation: CASSLALGSYEQYF.

This chain joins TRBV29-1 and TRBJ1-2, with D hard to call. Germline V CDR1 and CDR2: SQVTM, ANQGSEA. V lost 7 bases, J lost 5 bases, and 11 bases lay in between. The CDR3 consists of 11 residues. CDR3 nucleotide sequence: TGCAGCGCTGGTGAGGATTATGGCTACACCTTC. Translation: CSAGEDYGYTF. Looking up the rest from reference TRBV29-1 and TRBJ1-2 gives the full variable domain: SAVISQKPSRDICQRGTSLTIQCQVDSQVTMMFWYRQQPGQSLTLIATANQGSEATYESGFVIDKFPISRPNLTFSTLTVSNMSPEDSSIYLCSAGEDYGYTFGSGTRLTVV.

The chain couples TRBV29-1 to TRBJ2-5; tentative D call: TRBD1 (5 bases). Trimming took off 3 bases at V and 2 bases at J, with 7 bases between the two ends. CDR3 length equals 12 residues. In germline, CDR1 is SQVTM, CDR2 ANQGSEA. The CDR3 loop reads CSVDQGQETQYF. CDR3 DNA: TGCAGCGTTGACCAGGGACAAGAGACCCAGTACTTC.

The chain couples TRBV2 to TRBJ1-2; D is undetermined. Trimming cost V 6 bases and J 5 bases, with 19 bases left between them. Per the germline V gene, CDR1 is SNHLY and CDR2 is FYNNEI. This CDR3 contains 15 residues. The CDR3 nucleotides read TGTGCCAGCAGCCCATCCCCGCTGTTGACGTATGGCTACACCTTC. Translating it yields CASSPSPLLTYGYTF.

The chain combines TRBV21-1 with TRBJ1-5; the table's TRBD1 call for D was not verified on the DNA. TRBV21-1 is deemed a pseudogene. CDR3 length: 16 amino acids. CDR3 loop: CASKDFTGGGNQPQHF. CDR3 DNA: TGTGCCAGCAAGGACTTCACAGGGGGCGGCAATCAGCCCCAGCATTTT.

V is TRBV29-1 and J is TRBJ1-1; 11 nucleotides line up with TRBD1. Trimming cost V 3 bases and J 12 bases; bases outside gene matches: 9. The CDR3 is 13 amino acids. Germline values: CDR1 SQVTM, CDR2 ANQGSEA. CDR3 nucleotide sequence: TGCAGCGTTGACCTTTACCGGGACAGGGGGACTTTCTTT. Its protein is CSVDLYRDRGTFF.

There are a few counts of this clone. This rearrangement joins TRBV4-2 to TRBJ1-1; weak D call: TRBD1 (5 bases). Trimming removed 4 bases at V and 4 bases at J, with 16 bases between. The V gene's germline CDR1 is LGHNA and CDR2 YNFKEQ. CDR3 length: 15 residues. The CDR3, as DNA: TGTGCCAGCAGCCCAATCAGAAGGGACGGCACTGAAGCTTTCTTT. Protein: CASSPIRRDGTEAFF.

V and J are TRBV30 and TRBJ1-1; unclear D gene. V was cut by 2 bases and J by 0 bases, with 7 bases left in between. Germline V gene sequence: CDR1 GTSNPN, CDR2 SVGIG (reference sequence). This CDR3 is built from 13 residues. The CDR3 DNA reads TGTGCCTGGAGTTTGGGAATGAACACTGAAGCTTTCTTT. It yields the protein CAWSLGMNTEAFF.